This T cell receptor (beta chain) derives from a study of cytomegalovirus exposure and HLA in healthy donors. General observations from the study: There were a few CMV-associated chains whose specificity for CMV antigens was confirmed in vitro. Relative to equally common others, HLA-associated TCR beta chains showed greater clonal expansion in a later analysis.

13 Jbeta primers and 60 Vbeta primers were used for the PCR. Here immunoSEQ multiplex PCR was the method, and the copy in TCRdb shows in-frame clones only, minus some. The top ten clones hold under 2.5% of a sample with 150,000 or so clones, 74% of them seen once. About this clone itself: Antigen specificity is unknown.

CDR3 length equals 13 residues. In germline, CDR1 is SGHRS, CDR2 YFSETQ. V lost 4 bases to trimming and J lost 4 bases, with 11 bases between them. This clonotype was obtained from a young man in good health and CMV-seronegative. The sample consisted of PBMCs. The chain couples TRBV5-1 to TRBJ2-5, with D maybe TRBD2 (6 bases). The CDR3 reads CASSRGVRETQYF. In DNA, the CDR3 is TGCGCCAGCAGCCGCGGGGTTAGAGAGACCCAGTACTTC.